What follows is one TCR beta chain and its context. The data belong to a study of PD-L1 blockade in urothelial cancer. Study summary: Blood was subjected to analysis at 3 weeks (second dose) and 6 weeks following treatment start.

Profiled with immunoSEQ multiplex PCR; TCRdb holds only in-frame clones, not every one. The table has about 95,000 clones, around 90% seen once. Trimming stripped 5 bases from V and 0 bases from J, with 14 bases between. There are 15 residues in the CDR3. The V gene's germline CDR1 is MDHEN and CDR2 SYDVKM. Time point indicated: pretreatment peripheral blood. The chain couples TRBV28 to TRBJ2-7; D perhaps matches TRBD1 (7 bases). This clonotype was obtained from a man aged 60 to 75 with urothelial cancer. The starting material was PBMCs, obtained around atezolizumab (anti-PD-L1) treatment. CDR3 DNA sequence: TGTGCCAGCAGTCTTCCAGGGGGGAGCTCCTACGAGCAGTACTTC. Amino acids: CASSLPGGSSYEQYF.